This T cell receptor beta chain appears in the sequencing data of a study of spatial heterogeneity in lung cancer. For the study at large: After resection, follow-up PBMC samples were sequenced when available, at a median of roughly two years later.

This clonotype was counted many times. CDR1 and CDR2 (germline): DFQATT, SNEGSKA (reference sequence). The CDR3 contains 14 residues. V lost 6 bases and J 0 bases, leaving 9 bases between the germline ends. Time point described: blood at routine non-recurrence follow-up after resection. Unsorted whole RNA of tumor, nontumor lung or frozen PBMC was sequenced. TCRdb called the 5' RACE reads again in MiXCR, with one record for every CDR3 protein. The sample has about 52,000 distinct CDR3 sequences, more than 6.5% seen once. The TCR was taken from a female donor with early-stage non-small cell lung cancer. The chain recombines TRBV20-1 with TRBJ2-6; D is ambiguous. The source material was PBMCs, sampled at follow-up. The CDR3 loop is CSAPDSSGANVLTF. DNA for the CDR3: TGCAGTGCGCCGGATAGCTCTGGGGCCAACGTCCTGACTTTC.